Below, 6 T cell receptor beta chains from the same sample are listed, as sequenced in a study of cytomegalovirus exposure and HLA in healthy donors. The assay was immunoSEQ multiplex PCR, and TCRdb's table has in-frame clones only and misses some. The table shows 150,000 to 200,000 clones, with roughly 80% occurring only once. Sequencing was carried out using PBMCs. These receptors were collected from a man between 18 and 29 years old in good health and CMV-seropositive.

The V call is TRBV29-1, the J call TRBJ2-7; D ambiguous. The CDR3 has 13 residues. V lost 5 bases and J 3 bases, leaving 14 bases between the germline ends. Germline assignment: CDR1 SQVTM and CDR2 ANQGSEA. The CDR3 nucleotides are TGCAGCGTTCTGGCCGATTCCGACTACGAGCAGTACTTC. Its protein is CSVLADSDYEQYF.

The chain has TRBV4-2 and TRBJ1-4; D is undetermined. This CDR3 has 12 residues. The V end lost 4 bases, the J end lost 7 bases, and 7 bases lay between the germline ends. Germline CDR1 reads LGHNA; CDR2 reads YNFKEQ. The CDR3 DNA follows: TGTGCCAGCAGCCCGGGAGTTGAAAAACTGTTTTTT. Translation: CASSPGVEKLFF.

The chain has TRBV30 and TRBJ2-1; no reliable D call. Trimming took 3 bases from V and 10 from J, leaving 10 bases between them. Germline V gene lookup returns CDR1 GTSNPN and CDR2 SVGIG (reference sequence). The CDR3 sequence is 11 residues long. CDR3 protein: CAWRTAKEQFF. The CDR3 bases are TGTGCCTGGAGAACTGCGAAAGAGCAGTTCTTC.

J is TRBJ2-5 and V is TRBV11-2, with 7 nucleotides matching TRBD2. The length of the CDR3 is 14 residues. Germline V gene lookup returns CDR1 SGHAT and CDR2 FQNNGV. V gave up 3 bases and J gave up 1 base; unmatched junction bases: 2. In DNA, the CDR3 is TGTGCCAGCAGCTTGGGGGGGGGCCAAGAGACCCAGTACTTC. It is translated as CASSLGGGQETQYF.

This chain joins TRBV7-3 and TRBJ2-7; 7 bases line up with TRBD2. This CDR3 region has 15 residues. The ends lost 5 bases at V and 3 bases at J; junction bases unmatched: 10. CDR1 SGHTA and CDR2 FQGTGA come from the germline V gene. The CDR3 DNA follows: TGTGCCAGCAGCCCTCGAAGCGGGACTAACTACGAGCAGTACTTC. Translated, it gives CASSPRSGTNYEQYF.

The chain employs TRBV4-1 and TRBJ1-2; 8 bases fit TRBD1. CDR1 is MGHRA, CDR2 YSYEKL, per germline. The CDR3 spans 16 residues. V was pared by 4 bases and J by 2 bases, with 9 bases of the junction left unmatched. The CDR3 nucleotides read TGCGCCAGCAGCCTGACCGGGACAGGCGCCAACTATGGCTACACCTTC. Its translation is CASSLTGTGANYGYTF.